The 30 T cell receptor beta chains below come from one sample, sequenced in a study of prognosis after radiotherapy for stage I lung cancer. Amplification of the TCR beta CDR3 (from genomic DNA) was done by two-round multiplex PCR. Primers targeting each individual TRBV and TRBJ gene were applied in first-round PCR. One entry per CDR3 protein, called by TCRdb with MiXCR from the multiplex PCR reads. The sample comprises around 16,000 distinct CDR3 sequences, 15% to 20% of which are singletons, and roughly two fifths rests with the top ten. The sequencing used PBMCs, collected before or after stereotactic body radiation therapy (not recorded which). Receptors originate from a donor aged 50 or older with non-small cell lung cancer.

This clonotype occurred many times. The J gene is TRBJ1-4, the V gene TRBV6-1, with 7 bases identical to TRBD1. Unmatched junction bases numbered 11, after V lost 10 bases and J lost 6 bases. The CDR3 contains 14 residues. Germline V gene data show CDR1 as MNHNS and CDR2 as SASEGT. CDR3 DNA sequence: TGTGCCACTCTCGACAGGGTTGGGGATGAAAAACTGTTTTTT. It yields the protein CATLDRVGDEKLFF.

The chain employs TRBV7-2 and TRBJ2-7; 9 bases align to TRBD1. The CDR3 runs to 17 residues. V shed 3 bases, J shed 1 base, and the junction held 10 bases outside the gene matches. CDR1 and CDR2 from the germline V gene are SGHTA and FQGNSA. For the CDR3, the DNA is TGTGCCAGCAGCTTTGAACTCGGGACAGGGAATTCCTACGAGCAGTACTTC. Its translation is CASSFELGTGNSYEQYF.

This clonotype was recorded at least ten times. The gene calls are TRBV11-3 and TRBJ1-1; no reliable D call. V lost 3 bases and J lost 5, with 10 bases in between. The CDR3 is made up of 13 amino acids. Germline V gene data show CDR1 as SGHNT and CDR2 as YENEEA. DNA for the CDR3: TGTGCCAGCAGCTTGAATAGGGAGACTGAAGCTTTCTTT. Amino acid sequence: CASSLNRETEAFF.

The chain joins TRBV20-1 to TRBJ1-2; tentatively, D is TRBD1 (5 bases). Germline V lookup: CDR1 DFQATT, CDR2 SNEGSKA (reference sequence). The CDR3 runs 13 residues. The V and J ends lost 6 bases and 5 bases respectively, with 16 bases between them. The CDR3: CSAPGASSYGYTF. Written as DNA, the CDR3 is TGCAGTGCCCCCGGGGCCTCCTCATATGGCTACACCTTC.

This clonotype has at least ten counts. In DNA, the CDR3 is TGTGCCTGGAGTAGTGGCAGCCAATACGAGCAGTACTTC. Amino acid sequence: CAWSSGSQYEQYF. The V gene is TRBV30, the J gene TRBJ2-7, with no clear D. V lost 2 bases and J lost 4, with 12 bases in between. The CDR3 is 13 residues long. The germline V gene encodes CDR1 GTSNPN and CDR2 SVGIG (reference sequence).

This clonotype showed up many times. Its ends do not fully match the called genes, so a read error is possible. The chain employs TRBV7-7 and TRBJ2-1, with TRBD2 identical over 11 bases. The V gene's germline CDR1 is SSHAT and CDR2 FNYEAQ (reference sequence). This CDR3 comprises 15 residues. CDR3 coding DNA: TGTGCTAGCAGCTTAGCGGGAGGGCCAGGAAATGAGCAGTTCTTC. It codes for CASSLAGGPGNEQFF.

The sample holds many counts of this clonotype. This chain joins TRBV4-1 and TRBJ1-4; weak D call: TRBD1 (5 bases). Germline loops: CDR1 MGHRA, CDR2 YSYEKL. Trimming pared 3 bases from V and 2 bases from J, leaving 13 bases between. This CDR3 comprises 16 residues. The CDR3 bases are TGCGCCAGCAGCCAGGCATCAGGGTTGACTAATGAAAAACTGTTTTTT. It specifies CASSQASGLTNEKLFF.

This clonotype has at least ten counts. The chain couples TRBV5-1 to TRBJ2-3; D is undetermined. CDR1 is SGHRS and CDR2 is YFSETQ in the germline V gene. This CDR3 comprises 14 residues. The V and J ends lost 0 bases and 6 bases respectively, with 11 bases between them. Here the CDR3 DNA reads TGCGCCAGCAGCTTGGCCAGTTTGGAGGATACGCAGTATTTT. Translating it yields CASSLASLEDTQYF.

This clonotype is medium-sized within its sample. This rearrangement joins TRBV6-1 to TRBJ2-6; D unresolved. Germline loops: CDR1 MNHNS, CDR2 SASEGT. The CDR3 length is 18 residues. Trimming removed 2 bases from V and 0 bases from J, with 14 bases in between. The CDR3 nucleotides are TGTGCCAGCAGTGAAAGGCGGCTCGGCCCCTCTGGGGCCAACGTCCTGACTTTC. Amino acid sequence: CASSERRLGPSGANVLTF.

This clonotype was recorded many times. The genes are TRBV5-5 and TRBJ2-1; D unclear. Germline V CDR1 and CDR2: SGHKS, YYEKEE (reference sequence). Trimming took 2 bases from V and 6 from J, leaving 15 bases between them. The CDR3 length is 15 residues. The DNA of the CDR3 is TGTGCCAGCAGCTTAGCCCCAGGCAAAGCCAATGAGCAGTTCTTC. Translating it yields CASSLAPGKANEQFF.

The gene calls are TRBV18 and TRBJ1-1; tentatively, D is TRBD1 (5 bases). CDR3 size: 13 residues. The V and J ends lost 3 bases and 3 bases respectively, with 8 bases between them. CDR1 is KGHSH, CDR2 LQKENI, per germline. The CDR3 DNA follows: TGTGCCAGCTCACCTCCGGGGGACACTGAAGCTTTCTTT. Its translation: CASSPPGDTEAFF.

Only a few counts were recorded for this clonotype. CDR3 region: CASSLYLGHLYNEQFF. The CDR3 DNA reads as TGTGCCAGCAGCTTATATTTGGGACATCTCTACAATGAGCAGTTCTTC. V usage is TRBV7-9 and J usage is TRBJ2-1; tentative D call: TRBD1 (6 bases). The CDR3 is 16 residues long. Germline V gene data show CDR1 as SEHNR and CDR2 as FQNEAQ (reference sequence). Trimming removed 2 bases at V and 3 bases at J, with 14 bases between.

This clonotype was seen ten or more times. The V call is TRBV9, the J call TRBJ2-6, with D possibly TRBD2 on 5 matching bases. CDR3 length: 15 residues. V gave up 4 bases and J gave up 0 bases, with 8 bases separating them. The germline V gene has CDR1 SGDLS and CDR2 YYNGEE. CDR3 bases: TGTGCCAGCAGCCCCGGGGACTCTGGGGCCAACGTCCTGACTTTC. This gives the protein CASSPGDSGANVLTF.

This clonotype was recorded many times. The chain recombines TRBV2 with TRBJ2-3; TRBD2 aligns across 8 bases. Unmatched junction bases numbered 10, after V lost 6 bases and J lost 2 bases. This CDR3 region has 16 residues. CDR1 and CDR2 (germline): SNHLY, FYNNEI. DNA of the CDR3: TGTGCCAGCAGGCGGCGGCTAGCGGGCGCCACAGATACGCAGTATTTT. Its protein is CASRRRLAGATDTQYF. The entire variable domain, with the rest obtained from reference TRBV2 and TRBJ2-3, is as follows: EPEVTQTPSHQVTQMGQEVILRCVPISNHLYFYWYRQILGQKVEFLVSFYNNEISEKSEIFDDQFSVERPDGSNFTLKIRSTKLEDSAMYFCASRRRLAGATDTQYFGPGTRLTVL.

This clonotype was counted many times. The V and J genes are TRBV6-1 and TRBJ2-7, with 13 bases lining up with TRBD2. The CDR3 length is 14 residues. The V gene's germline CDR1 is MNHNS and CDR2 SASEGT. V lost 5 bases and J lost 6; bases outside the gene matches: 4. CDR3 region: CASSRTSGRLEQYF. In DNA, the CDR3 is TGTGCCAGCAGTAGGACTAGCGGGAGACTCGAGCAGTACTTC.

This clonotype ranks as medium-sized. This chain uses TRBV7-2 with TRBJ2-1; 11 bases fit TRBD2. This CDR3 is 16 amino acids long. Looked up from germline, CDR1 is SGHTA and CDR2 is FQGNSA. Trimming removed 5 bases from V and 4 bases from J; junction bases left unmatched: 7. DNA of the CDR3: TGTGCCAGCAGCCCCCCGGGGACTAGCGGTTACAATGAGCAGTTCTTC. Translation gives CASSPPGTSGYNEQFF.

The CDR3 sequence is CASSIWTAPVANVLTF. The CDR3 bases are TGTGCCAGTAGTATCTGGACAGCTCCTGTGGCCAACGTCCTGACTTTC. The genes are TRBV19 and TRBJ2-6, with a weak D call TRBD1 (6 bases). The germline V gene encodes CDR1 LNHDA and CDR2 SQIVND (reference sequence). V was shortened by 3 bases and J by 6 bases, with 15 bases between the two germline ends. This CDR3 contains 16 residues.

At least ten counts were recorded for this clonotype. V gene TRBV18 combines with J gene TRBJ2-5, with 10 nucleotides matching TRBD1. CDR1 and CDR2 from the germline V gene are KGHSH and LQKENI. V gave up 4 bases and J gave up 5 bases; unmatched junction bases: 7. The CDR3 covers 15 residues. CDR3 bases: TGTGCCAGCTCACGGACGACAGGGGGCCGGGAGACCCAGTACTTC. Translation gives CASSRTTGGRETQYF.

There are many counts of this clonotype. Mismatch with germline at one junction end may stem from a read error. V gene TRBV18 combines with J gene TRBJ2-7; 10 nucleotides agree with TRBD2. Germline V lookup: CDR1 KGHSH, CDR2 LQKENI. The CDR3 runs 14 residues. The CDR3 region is CASAPSGSPYEQYF. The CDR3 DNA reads TGTGCCAGCGCACCTAGCGGGAGCCCCTACGAGCAGTACTTC.

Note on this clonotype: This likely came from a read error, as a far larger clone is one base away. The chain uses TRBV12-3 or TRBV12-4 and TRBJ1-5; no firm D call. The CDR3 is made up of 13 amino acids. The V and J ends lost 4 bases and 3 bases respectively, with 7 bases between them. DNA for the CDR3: TGTGCCAGCAGTTACGGGGTCAATCAGCCCCAGCATTTT. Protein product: CASSYGVNQPQHF.

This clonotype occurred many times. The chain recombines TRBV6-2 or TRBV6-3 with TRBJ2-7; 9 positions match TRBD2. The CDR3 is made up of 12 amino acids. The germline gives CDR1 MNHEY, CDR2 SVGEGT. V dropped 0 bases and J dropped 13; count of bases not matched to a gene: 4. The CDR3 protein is CASSYSVAGAYF. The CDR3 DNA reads TGTGCCAGCAGTTACTCGGTAGCGGGAGCTTACTTC.

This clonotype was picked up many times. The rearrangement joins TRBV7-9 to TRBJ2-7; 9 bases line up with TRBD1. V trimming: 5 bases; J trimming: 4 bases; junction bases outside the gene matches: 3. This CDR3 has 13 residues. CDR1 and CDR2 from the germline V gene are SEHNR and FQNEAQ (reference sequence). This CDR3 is CASSEQGAYEQYF. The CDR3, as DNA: TGTGCCAGCAGCGAACAGGGGGCTTACGAGCAGTACTTC.

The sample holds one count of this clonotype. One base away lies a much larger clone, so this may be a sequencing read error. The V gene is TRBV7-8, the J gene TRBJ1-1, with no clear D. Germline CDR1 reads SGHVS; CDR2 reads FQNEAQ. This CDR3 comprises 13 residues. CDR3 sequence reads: CTSSPRTYTEAFF. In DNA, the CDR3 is TGTACCAGCAGCCCCCGGACCTACACTGAAGCTTTCTTT. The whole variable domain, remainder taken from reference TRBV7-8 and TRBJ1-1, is GAGVSQSPRYKVAKRGQDVALRCDPISGHVSLFWYQQALGQGPEFLTYFQNEAQLDKSGLPSDRFFAERPEGSVSTLKIQRTQQEDSAVYLCTSSPRTYTEAFFGQGTRLTVV.

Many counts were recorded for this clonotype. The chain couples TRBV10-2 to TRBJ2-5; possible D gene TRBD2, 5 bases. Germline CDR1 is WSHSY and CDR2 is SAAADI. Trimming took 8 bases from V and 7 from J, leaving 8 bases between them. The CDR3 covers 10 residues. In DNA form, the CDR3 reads TGCGCCAGCGGAGGAGGGACCCAGTACTTC. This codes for CASGGGTQYF.

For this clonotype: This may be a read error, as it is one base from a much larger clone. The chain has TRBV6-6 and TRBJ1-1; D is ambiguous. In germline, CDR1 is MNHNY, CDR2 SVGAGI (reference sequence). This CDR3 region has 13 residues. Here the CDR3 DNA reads TGTGCCAGCAGTTACTCGGGTAACACTGAAGATTTCTTT. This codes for CASSYSGNTEDFF.

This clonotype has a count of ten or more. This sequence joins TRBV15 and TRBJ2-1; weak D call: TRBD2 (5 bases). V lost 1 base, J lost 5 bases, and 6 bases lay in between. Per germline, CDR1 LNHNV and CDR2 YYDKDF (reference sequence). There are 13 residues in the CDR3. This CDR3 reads CATSRGGDNEQFF. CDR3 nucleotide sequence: TGTGCCACCAGCAGAGGGGGAGACAATGAGCAGTTCTTC. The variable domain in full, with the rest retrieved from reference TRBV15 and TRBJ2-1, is DAMVIQNPRYQVTQFGKPVTLSCSQTLNHNVMYWYQQKSSQAPKLLFHYYDKDFNNEADTPDNFQSRRPNTSFCFLDIRSPGLGDTAMYLCATSRGGDNEQFFGPGTRLTVL.

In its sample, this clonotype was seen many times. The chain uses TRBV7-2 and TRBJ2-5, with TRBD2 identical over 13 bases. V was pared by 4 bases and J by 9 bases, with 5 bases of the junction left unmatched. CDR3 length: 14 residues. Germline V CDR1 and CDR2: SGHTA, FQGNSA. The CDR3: CASSSRTSGGAQYF. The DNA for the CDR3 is TGTGCCAGCAGCTCCAGGACTAGCGGGGGTGCCCAGTACTTC.

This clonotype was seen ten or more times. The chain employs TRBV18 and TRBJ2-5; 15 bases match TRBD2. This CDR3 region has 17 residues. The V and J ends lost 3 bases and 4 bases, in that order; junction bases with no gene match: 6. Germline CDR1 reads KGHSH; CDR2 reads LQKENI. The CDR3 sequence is CASSPAGTSGRRETQYF. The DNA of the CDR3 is TGTGCCAGCTCACCTGCCGGGACTAGCGGGAGGCGAGAGACCCAGTACTTC.

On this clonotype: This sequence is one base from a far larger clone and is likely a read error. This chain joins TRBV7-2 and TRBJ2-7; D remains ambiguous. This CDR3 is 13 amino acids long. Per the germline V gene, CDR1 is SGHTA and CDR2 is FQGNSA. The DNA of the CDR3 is TGTGCCAGCAGCTCGACCCTGGAGTACGGGCAGTACGTC. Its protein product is CASSSTLEYGQYV.

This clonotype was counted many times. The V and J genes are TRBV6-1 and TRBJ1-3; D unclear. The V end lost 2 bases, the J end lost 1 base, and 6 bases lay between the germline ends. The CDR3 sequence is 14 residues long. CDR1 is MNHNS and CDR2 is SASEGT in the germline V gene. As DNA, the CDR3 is TGTGCCAGCAGTGAAACTCGGTCTGGAAACACCATATATTTT. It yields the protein CASSETRSGNTIYF.